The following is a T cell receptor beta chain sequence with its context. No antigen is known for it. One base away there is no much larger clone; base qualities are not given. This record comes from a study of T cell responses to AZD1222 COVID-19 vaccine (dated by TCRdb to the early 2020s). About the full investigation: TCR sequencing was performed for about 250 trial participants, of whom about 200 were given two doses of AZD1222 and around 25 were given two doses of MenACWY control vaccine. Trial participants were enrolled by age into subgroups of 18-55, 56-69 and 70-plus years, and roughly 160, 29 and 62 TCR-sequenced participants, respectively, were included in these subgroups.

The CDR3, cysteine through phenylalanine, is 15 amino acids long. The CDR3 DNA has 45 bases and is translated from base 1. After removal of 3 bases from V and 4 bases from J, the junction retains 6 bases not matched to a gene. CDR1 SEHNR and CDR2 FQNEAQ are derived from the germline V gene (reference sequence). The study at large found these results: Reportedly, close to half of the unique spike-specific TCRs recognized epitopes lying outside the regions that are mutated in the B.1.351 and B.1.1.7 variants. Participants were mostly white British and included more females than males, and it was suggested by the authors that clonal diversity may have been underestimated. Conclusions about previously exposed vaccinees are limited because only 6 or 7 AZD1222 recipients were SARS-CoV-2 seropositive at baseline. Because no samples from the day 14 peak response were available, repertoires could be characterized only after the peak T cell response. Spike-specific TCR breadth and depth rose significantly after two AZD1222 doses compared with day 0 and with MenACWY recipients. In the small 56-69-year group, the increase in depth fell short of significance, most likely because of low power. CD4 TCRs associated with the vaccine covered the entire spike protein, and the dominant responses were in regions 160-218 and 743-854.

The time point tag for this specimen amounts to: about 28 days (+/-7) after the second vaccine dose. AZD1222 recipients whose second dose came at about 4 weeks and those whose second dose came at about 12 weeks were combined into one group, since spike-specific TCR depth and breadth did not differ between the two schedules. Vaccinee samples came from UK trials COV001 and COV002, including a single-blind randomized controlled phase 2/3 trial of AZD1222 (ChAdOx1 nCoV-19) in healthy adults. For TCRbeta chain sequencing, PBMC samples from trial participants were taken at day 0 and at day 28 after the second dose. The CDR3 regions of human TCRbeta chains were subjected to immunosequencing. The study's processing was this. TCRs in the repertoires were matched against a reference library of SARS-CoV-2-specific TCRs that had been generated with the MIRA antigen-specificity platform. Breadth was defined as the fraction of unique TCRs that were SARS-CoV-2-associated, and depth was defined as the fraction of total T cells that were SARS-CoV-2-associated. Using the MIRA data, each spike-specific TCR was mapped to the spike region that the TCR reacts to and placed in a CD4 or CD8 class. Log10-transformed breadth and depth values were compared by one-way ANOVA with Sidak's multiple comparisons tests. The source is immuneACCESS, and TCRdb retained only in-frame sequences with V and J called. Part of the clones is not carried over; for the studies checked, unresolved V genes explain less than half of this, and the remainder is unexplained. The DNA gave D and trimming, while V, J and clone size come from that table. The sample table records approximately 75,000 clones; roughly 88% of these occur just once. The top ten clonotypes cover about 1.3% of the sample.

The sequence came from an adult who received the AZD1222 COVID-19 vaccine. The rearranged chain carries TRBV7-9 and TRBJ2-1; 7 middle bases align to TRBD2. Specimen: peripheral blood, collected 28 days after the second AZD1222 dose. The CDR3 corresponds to CASSFAGEKYNEQFF. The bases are TGTGCCAGCAGCTTTGCGGGGGAGAAATACAATGAGCAGTTCTTC.